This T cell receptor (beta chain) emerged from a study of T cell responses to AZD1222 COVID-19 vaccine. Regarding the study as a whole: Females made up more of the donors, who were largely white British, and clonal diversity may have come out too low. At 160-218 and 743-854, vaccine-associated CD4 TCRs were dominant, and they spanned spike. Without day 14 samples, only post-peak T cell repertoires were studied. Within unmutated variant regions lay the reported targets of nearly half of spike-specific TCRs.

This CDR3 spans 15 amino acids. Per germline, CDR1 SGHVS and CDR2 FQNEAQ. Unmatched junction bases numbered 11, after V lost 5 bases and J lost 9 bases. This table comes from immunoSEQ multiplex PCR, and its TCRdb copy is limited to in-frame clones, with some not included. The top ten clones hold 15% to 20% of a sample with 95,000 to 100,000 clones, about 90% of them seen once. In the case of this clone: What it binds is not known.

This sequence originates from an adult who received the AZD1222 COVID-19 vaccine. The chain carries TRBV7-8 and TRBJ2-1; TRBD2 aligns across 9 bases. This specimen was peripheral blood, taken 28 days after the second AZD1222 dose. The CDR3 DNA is TGTGCCAGCAGCCAGACTAGCGGCCGATACGGTGAGCAGTTCTTC. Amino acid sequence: CASSQTSGRYGEQFF.